What follows are 11 T cell receptor beta chains derived from one specimen sequenced in a study of brain T cells in children with intractable seizures. The method was immunoSEQ multiplex PCR; TCRdb's version includes in-frame clones alone and lacks a portion of them. The table lists approximately 330,000 clones, over 90% of them singletons. Sample time point: blood from clinic visit 5 months post-surgery; TSC patient then seizure free. Sample: peripheral blood, taken approximately 5 months after surgery. The receptors here all came from a boy in the first two years of life with tuberous sclerosis and intractable seizures.

V gene TRBV5-1 combines with J gene TRBJ2-1; the match to TRBD2 covers 12 bases. From germline, CDR1 is SGHRS and CDR2 YFSETQ. Germline trimming cut 1 base from V and 8 bases from J; bases unmatched to any gene: 7. There are 16 residues in the CDR3. The chain's CDR3 is CASSLTTRLAGDEQFF. Written as DNA, the CDR3 is TGCGCCAGCAGCTTGACTACAAGACTAGCGGGAGATGAGCAGTTCTTC.

The chain combines TRBV6-1 with TRBJ2-1; TRBD2 might be the D (6 bases). Germline V gives CDR1 MNHNS, CDR2 SASEGT. This CDR3 has 15 residues. The V gene lost 2 bases and the J gene lost 7 bases, with 15 bases spanning the gap. The CDR3 sequence is CASSEPGVVWNEQFF. The DNA for the CDR3 is TGTGCCAGCAGTGAACCGGGAGTGGTTTGGAATGAGCAGTTCTTC.

The DNA of the CDR3 is TGCGCCAGCAGCCCCTTAGGTCGAGTGCGGGAAGCTTTCTTT. This encodes CASSPLGRVREAFF. The J gene is TRBJ1-1, the V gene TRBV5-1; D is uncertain. Trimming pared 4 bases from V and 8 bases from J, leaving 18 bases between. The germline CDR1 and CDR2 sequences are SGHRS and YFSETQ. CDR3 length equals 14 residues.

The genes are TRBV2 and TRBJ2-7; D gene ambiguous. Trimming left V 2 bases short and J 3 bases short, with 5 bases between. This CDR3 comprises 12 residues. CDR1 SNHLY and CDR2 FYNNEI come from the germline V gene. In DNA form, the CDR3 reads TGTGCCAGCAGTGAATCCGGCTACGAGCAGTACTTC. The encoded protein is CASSESGYEQYF. Combining the CDR3 with reference TRBV2 and TRBJ2-7 gives the whole variable domain EPEVTQTPSHQVTQMGQEVILRCVPISNHLYFYWYRQILGQKVEFLVSFYNNEISEKSEIFDDQFSVERPDGSNFTLKIRSTKLEDSAMYFCASSESGYEQYFGPGTRLTVT.

The rearrangement uses TRBV4-1 and TRBJ2-5, with TRBD2 matching over 13 bases. Germline V gene lookup returns CDR1 MGHRA and CDR2 YSYEKL. Trimming took 1 base from V and 3 from J; bases not matched to a gene: 17. The CDR3 spans 21 residues. Written as DNA, the CDR3 is TGCGCCAGCAGCCAAGCTAGACTAAGGACTAGCGGGAGTGAGGCTAAAGAGACCCAGTACTTC. Its protein product is CASSQARLRTSGSEAKETQYF.

The chain has TRBV2 and TRBJ2-1; 10 bases align to TRBD2. The germline V gene encodes CDR1 SNHLY and CDR2 FYNNEI. Trimming took 6 bases from V and 1 from J; bases not matched to a gene: 6. The CDR3 length is 16 residues. The CDR3 loop is CASRPRTSGSYNEQFF. The CDR3 region has the DNA TGTGCCAGCAGGCCCAGGACTAGCGGTTCCTACAATGAGCAGTTCTTC.

V usage is TRBV7-3 and J usage is TRBJ2-5; 8 bases are a match to TRBD1. J lost 4 bases, V lost 4 bases, and 2 bases had no gene match. CDR3 length: 13 residues. CDR1 and CDR2 (germline): SGHTA, FQGTGA. CDR3: CASSSGQGETQYF. CDR3 nucleotide sequence: TGTGCCAGCAGCTCCGGACAGGGAGAGACCCAGTACTTC. The whole variable domain, filled in from reference TRBV7-3 and TRBJ2-5, reads GAGVSQTPSNKVTEKGKYVELRCDPISGHTALYWYRQSLGQGPEFLIYFQGTGAADDSGLPNDRFFAVRPEGSVSTLKIQRTERGDSAVYLCASSSGQGETQYFGPGTRLLVL.

This clone came up once. This sequence joins TRBV4-1 and TRBJ1-2, with D hard to call. Germline V gene data show CDR1 as MGHRA and CDR2 as YSYEKL. The ends were cut back, 0 bases at V and 2 bases at J, with 13 bases in the middle. This CDR3 is 16 amino acids long. CDR3: CASSQDRRRHNYGYTF. The CDR3 bases are TGCGCCAGCAGCCAAGATCGGCGGCGACACAACTATGGCTACACCTTC.

The rearrangement uses TRBV30 and TRBJ1-2; 9 nucleotides match TRBD1. There are 14 residues in the CDR3. The germline CDR1 and CDR2 sequences are GTSNPN and SVGIG (reference sequence). V lost 2 bases and J lost 7; bases outside the gene matches: 8. The CDR3 loop is CAWSFRDRVGGYTF. In DNA form, the CDR3 reads TGTGCCTGGAGTTTCAGGGACAGGGTTGGTGGCTACACCTTC. The entire variable domain, with the rest obtained from reference TRBV30 and TRBJ1-2, is as follows: SQTIHQWPATLVQPVGSPLSLECTVEGTSNPNLYWYRQAAGRGLQLLFYSVGIGQISSEVPQNLSASRPQDRQFILSSKKLLLSDSGFYLCAWSFRDRVGGYTFGSGTRLTVV.

The chain combines TRBV11-2 with TRBJ2-1, with a weak D call TRBD2 (5 bases). The CDR3 consists of 17 residues. Germline CDR1 SGHAT, CDR2 FQNNGV. Trimming shortened V by 5 bases and J by 0 bases, and 17 bases separated the two germline ends. CDR3 DNA sequence: TGTGCCAGCAGCAGATCTAGCCCTTCCCCCTCCTACAATGAGCAGTTCTTC. The encoded protein is CASSRSSPSPSYNEQFF. Full variable domain (missing parts from reference TRBV11-2 and TRBJ2-1): EAGVAQSPRYKIIEKRQSVAFWCNPISGHATLYWYQQILGQGPKLLIQFQNNGVVDDSQLPKDRFSAERLKGVDSTLKIQPAKLEDSAVYLCASSRSSPSPSYNEQFFGPGTRLTVL.

This clone appeared once. The gene calls are TRBV5-8 and TRBJ2-5; 8 bases match TRBD1. The CDR3 length is 14 residues. V shed 4 bases, J shed 4 bases, and the junction held 6 bases outside the gene matches. Germline lookup yields CDR1 SGHTS and CDR2 YDEGEE. CDR3 in amino acids: CASSMGQARETQYF. The CDR3 bases are TGTGCCAGCAGCATGGGACAGGCGAGAGAGACCCAGTACTTC.